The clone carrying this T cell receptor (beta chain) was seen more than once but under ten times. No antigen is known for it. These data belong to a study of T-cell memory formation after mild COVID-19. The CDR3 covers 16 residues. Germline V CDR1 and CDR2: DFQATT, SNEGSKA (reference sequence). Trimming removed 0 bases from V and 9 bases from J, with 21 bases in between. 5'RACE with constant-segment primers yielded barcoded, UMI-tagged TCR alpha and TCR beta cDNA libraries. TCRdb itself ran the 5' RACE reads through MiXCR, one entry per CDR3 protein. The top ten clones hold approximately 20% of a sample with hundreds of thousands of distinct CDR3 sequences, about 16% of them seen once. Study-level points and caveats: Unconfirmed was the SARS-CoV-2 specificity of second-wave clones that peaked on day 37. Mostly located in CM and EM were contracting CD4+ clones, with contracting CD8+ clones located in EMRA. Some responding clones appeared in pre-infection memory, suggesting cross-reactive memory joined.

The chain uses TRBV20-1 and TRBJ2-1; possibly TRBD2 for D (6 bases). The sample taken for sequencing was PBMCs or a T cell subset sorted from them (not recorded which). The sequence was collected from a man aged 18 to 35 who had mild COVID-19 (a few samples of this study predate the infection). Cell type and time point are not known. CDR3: CSARDPRASVVGEQFF. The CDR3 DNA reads TGCAGTGCTAGAGATCCGAGGGCTAGCGTGGTGGGTGAGCAGTTCTTC.